The sample holds one count of the clone carrying this T cell receptor (beta chain). Original handling: Estimation of nucleated cell counts was performed using reference gene primer amplification. The method was immunoSEQ multiplex PCR; TCRdb's version includes in-frame clones alone and lacks a portion of them. The DNA gave D and trimming, while V, J and clone size come from that table. The sample has a few hundred thousand clones; approximately 84% are singletons. These data come from a study of blood T cell repertoires in COVID-19. Germline V lookup: CDR1 MGHRA, CDR2 YSYEKL. The CDR3 runs to 12 residues. Deletions cut 0 bases from V and 8 bases from J, with 5 bases between.

Sequences were obtained from PBMCs or T cells enriched from blood (not recorded which). The chain carries TRBV4-1 and TRBJ2-1; D not resolved. The clonotype originates from a woman aged 45 to 65 who had been exposed to COVID-19. CDR3 loop: CASSQDRHEQFF. The CDR3 bases are TGCGCCAGCAGCCAAGATCGTCATGAGCAGTTCTTC.